These 26 T cell receptor beta chains share one sample of origin, sequenced in a study of shared clonotypes between healthy human individuals. Profiling relied on immunoSEQ multiplex PCR, and the TCRdb table lists in-frame clones only, not all of them. The sample includes millions of clones, approximately 92% of them seen just once. The sample comprised naive CD4+ T cells sorted from blood. Subset here: CD45RA+ positively selected. The receptors shown here come from a man aged 18 to 29 in good health.

V gene TRBV5-1 combines with J gene TRBJ2-7; possible D gene TRBD1, 5 bases. The CDR3 contains 14 residues. Per germline, CDR1 SGHRS and CDR2 YFSETQ. The V and J ends lost 1 base and 3 bases respectively, with 11 bases between them. CDR3 residues: CASSLRSGYYEQYF. The DNA of the CDR3 is TGCGCCAGCAGCTTGCGGTCAGGGTACTACGAGCAGTACTTC. Full variable domain (rest looked up from reference TRBV5-1 and TRBJ2-7): KAGVTQTPRYLIKTRGQQVTLSCSPISGHRSVSWYQQTPGQGLQFLFEYFSETQRNKGNFPGRFSGRQFSNSRSEMNVSTLELGDSALYLCASSLRSGYYEQYFGPGTRLTVT.

The rearrangement uses TRBV2 and TRBJ2-2, with a tentative D call TRBD1 (6 bases). The ends were cut back, 6 bases at V and 1 base at J, with 12 bases in the middle. The CDR3 extends over 15 amino acids. CDR1 SNHLY and CDR2 FYNNEI come from the germline V gene. The CDR3 DNA reads TGTGCCAGCAGATTGGGGACAATGAACACCGGGGAGCTGTTTTTT. This sequence encodes CASRLGTMNTGELFF.

This chain joins TRBV6-4 and TRBJ2-1; D gene ambiguous. Germline V CDR1 and CDR2: MRHNA, SNTAGT. Trimming took off 3 bases at V and 0 bases at J, with 9 bases between the two ends. The CDR3 consists of 15 residues. The CDR3 loop is CASSEGRSSYNEQFF. DNA for the CDR3: TGTGCCAGCAGTGAGGGTAGGAGCTCCTACAATGAGCAGTTCTTC.

The chain combines TRBV7-6 with TRBJ1-1; D remains unclear. The V end was cut by 2 bases, the J end by 5 bases, with 12 bases between. CDR3 length: 14 residues. Germline V gene data show CDR1 as SGHVS and CDR2 as FNYEAQ. The CDR3 spells CASSLFVETTEAFF. The CDR3 DNA sequence: TGTGCCAGCAGCTTATTCGTGGAAACGACTGAAGCTTTCTTT. Drawing the rest from reference TRBV7-6 and TRBJ1-1, the complete variable domain is GAGVSQSPRYKVTKRGQDVALRCDPISGHVSLYWYRQALGQGPEFLTYFNYEAQQDKSGLPNDRFSAERPEGSISTLTIQRTEQRDSAMYRCASSLFVETTEAFFGQGTRLTVV.

This clone was observed a few times. The V and J genes are TRBV9 and TRBJ2-7, with 7 bases aligning to TRBD1. The germline V gene encodes CDR1 SGDLS and CDR2 YYNGEE. V trimming: 4 bases; J trimming: 6 bases; junction bases outside the gene matches: 10. The CDR3 runs 14 residues. The DNA of the CDR3 is TGTGCCAGCAGCCTAGTCCGGGACAGCAGCGAGCAGTACTTC. Amino acids: CASSLVRDSSEQYF.

Comment on this clone: Other DNA variants within this sample encode the same CDR3. This chain uses TRBV18 with TRBJ1-3; a weak D match, TRBD1 (5 bases). Deletions cut 2 bases from V and 4 bases from J, with 9 bases between. CDR1 is KGHSH and CDR2 is LQKENI in the germline V gene. This CDR3 has 14 residues. The CDR3 sequence is CASSPGADGNTIYF. CDR3 DNA: TGTGCCAGCTCACCAGGGGCAGACGGAAACACCATATATTTT.

This chain links TRBV6-1 with TRBJ2-1; tentative D call: TRBD2 (6 bases). The CDR3 spans 15 residues. Germline CDR1 reads MNHNS; CDR2 reads SASEGT. V lost 4 bases, J lost 6 bases, and 16 bases lay in between. Here the CDR3 DNA reads TGTGCCAGCAGTGTTGGGACTTCCTCGTTCAATGAGCAGTTCTTC. Translation: CASSVGTSSFNEQFF.

The chain joins TRBV23-1 to TRBJ2-7; possibly TRBD1 for D (6 bases). TRBV23-1 is an ORF for which the function is uncertain. This CDR3 spans 17 amino acids. Trimming stripped 0 bases from V and 5 bases from J, with 20 bases between. This chain's CDR3 is CASSQSYIGDNAHEQYF. The DNA of the CDR3 is TGCGCCAGCAGTCAATCGTATATAGGGGACAACGCTCACGAGCAGTACTTC.

This sequence joins TRBV18 and TRBJ1-1, with unresolved D. The V gene lost 3 bases and the J gene lost 6 bases, with 8 bases spanning the gap. This CDR3 is built from 12 residues. Germline CDR1 KGHSH, CDR2 LQKENI. The DNA of the CDR3 is TGTGCCAGCTCACCTCTGCAAGCTGAAGCTTTCTTT. This translates into CASSPLQAEAFF. Based on the CDR3 plus reference TRBV18 and TRBJ1-1, the full variable domain is NAGVMQNPRHLVRRRGQEARLRCSPMKGHSHVYWYRQLPEEGLKFMVYLQKENIIDESGMPKERFSAEFPKEGPSILRIQQVVRGDSAAYFCASSPLQAEAFFGQGTRLTVV.

This chain uses TRBV2 with TRBJ2-7; 12 nucleotides agree with TRBD2. J lost 6 bases, V lost 5 bases, and 2 bases had no gene match. The CDR3 has 13 amino acids. Germline CDR1 and CDR2: SNHLY and FYNNEI. The CDR3 DNA sequence: TGTGCCAGCAGTCCTAGCGGGGGGGCCGAGCAGTACTTC. Its protein product is CASSPSGGAEQYF.

The chain combines TRBV19 with TRBJ1-1, with D perhaps TRBD1 (5 bases). V was trimmed by 3 bases and J by 3 bases, leaving 17 bases between them. The germline CDR1 and CDR2 sequences are LNHDA and SQIVND (reference sequence). CDR3 size: 16 residues. In nucleotides, the CDR3 is TGTGCCAGTAGTATGGCATGGGGGAGAGTGGACACTGAAGCTTTCTTT. It encodes CASSMAWGRVDTEAFF.

CDR3 in amino acids: CASNIRATNEKLFF. CDR3 sequence (DNA): TGTGCCAGCAATATCAGGGCTACTAATGAAAAACTGTTTTTT. V is TRBV2 and J is TRBJ1-4; the D gene is possibly TRBD1 (5 bases). The CDR3 consists of 14 residues. Germline CDR1 and CDR2: SNHLY and FYNNEI. V shed 7 bases and J shed 2 bases, with 11 bases lying between them. Combining the CDR3 with reference TRBV2 and TRBJ1-4 gives the whole variable domain EPEVTQTPSHQVTQMGQEVILRCVPISNHLYFYWYRQILGQKVEFLVSFYNNEISEKSEIFDDQFSVERPDGSNFTLKIRSTKLEDSAMYFCASNIRATNEKLFFGSGTQLSVL.

For this clone: Other DNA sequences of this sample code for an identical CDR3. The chain uses TRBV11-2 and TRBJ1-2, with D unclear. Germline CDR1 is SGHAT and CDR2 is FQNNGV. The CDR3 runs to 12 residues. V dropped 1 base and J dropped 4 bases, with 4 bases sitting between them. The CDR3, as DNA: TGTGCCAGCAGCTTAGGAGGCTATGGCTACACCTTC. Amino acid sequence: CASSLGGYGYTF.

The chain carries TRBV14 and TRBJ2-5, with 7 nucleotides matching TRBD2. This CDR3 is built from 14 residues. The V segment lost 4 bases and the J segment 2 bases; nucleotides outside the gene matches: 4. Looked up from germline, CDR1 is SGHDN and CDR2 is FVKESK. CDR3 loop: CASSRISGQETQYF. CDR3 nucleotides: TGTGCCAGCAGCCGTATTAGCGGGCAAGAGACCCAGTACTTC.

The gene calls are TRBV6-1 and TRBJ2-7; the D is unclear. Trimming cost V 6 bases and J 7 bases, with 10 bases left between them. The CDR3 has 11 amino acids. Germline V gene sequence: CDR1 MNHNS, CDR2 SASEGT. The CDR3: CASSNTVEQYF. In DNA, the CDR3 is TGTGCCAGCAGCAACACGGTTGAGCAGTACTTC.

The chain employs TRBV7-2 and TRBJ2-7; maybe TRBD2 (5 bases). The germline V gene encodes CDR1 SGHTA and CDR2 FQGNSA. There are 13 residues in the CDR3. V lost 5 bases and J lost 1, with 9 bases in between. Here the CDR3 DNA reads TGTGCCAGCAGCGTGGACTCTTCCTACGAGCAGTACTTC. Translating it yields CASSVDSSYEQYF.

The rearrangement uses TRBV5-5 and TRBJ2-3; no clear D. This CDR3 region has 13 residues. V lost 4 bases and J 0 bases, leaving 6 bases between the germline ends. Germline V gene sequence: CDR1 SGHKS, CDR2 YYEKEE (reference sequence). The CDR3 protein is CASSRRSTDTQYF. The CDR3 DNA sequence: TGTGCCAGCAGCCGAAGAAGCACAGATACGCAGTATTTT. Together with reference TRBV5-5 and TRBJ2-3, the CDR3 gives the full variable domain: DAGVTQSPTHLIKTRGQQVTLRCSPISGHKSVSWYQQVLGQGPQFIFQYYEKEERGRGNFPDRFSARQFPNYSSELNVNALLLGDSALYLCASSRRSTDTQYFGPGTRLTVL.

The J gene is TRBJ2-3, the V gene TRBV4-1, with 8 bases matching TRBD2. The CDR3 contains 16 residues. V lost 1 base, J lost 1 base, and 4 bases stayed unmatched. CDR1 and CDR2 from the germline V gene are MGHRA and YSYEKL. This CDR3 reads CASSQASTSGTDTQYF. The CDR3 coding sequence is TGCGCCAGCAGCCAAGCGTCGACTAGCGGCACAGATACGCAGTATTTT.

The CDR3 region has the DNA TGTGCCAGCAGCGTAAGGGGGAGCTCCTACGAGCAGTACTTC. Its translation: CASSVRGSSYEQYF. V is TRBV9 and J is TRBJ2-7; a possible D gene is TRBD1 (6 bases). V was trimmed by 1 base and J by 0 bases, leaving 8 bases between them. CDR1 is SGDLS, CDR2 YYNGEE, per germline. There are 14 residues in the CDR3.

The J gene is TRBJ2-2, the V gene TRBV7-8; the D gene is possibly TRBD1 (5 bases). This CDR3 contains 16 residues. Looked up from germline, CDR1 is SGHVS and CDR2 is FQNEAQ. Trimming pared 3 bases from V and 2 bases from J, leaving 13 bases between. CDR3 coding DNA: TGTGCCAGCAGCTTTCCGACAGTCCCAAACACCGGGGAGCTGTTTTTT. It specifies CASSFPTVPNTGELFF.

The rearrangement joins TRBV6-1 to TRBJ2-7; D is undetermined. V was trimmed by 2 bases and J by 0 bases, leaving 8 bases between them. CDR3 length equals 14 residues. From germline, CDR1 is MNHNS and CDR2 SASEGT. CDR3 nucleotides: TGTGCCAGCAGTGAAAGTTGGATCTCCTACGAGCAGTACTTC. It encodes CASSESWISYEQYF.

This chain connects TRBV7-8 to TRBJ1-2; D ambiguous. V was cut by 5 bases and J by 1 base, with 11 bases left in between. Germline lookup yields CDR1 SGHVS and CDR2 FQNEAQ. This CDR3 contains 14 residues. CDR3 DNA sequence: TGTGCCAGCAGCCCCCTGACTGGTAACTATGGCTACACCTTC. Encoded protein: CASSPLTGNYGYTF.

Turning to this clone: Other DNA sequences from this sample encode an identical CDR3 as well. V is TRBV19 and J is TRBJ2-3, with 7 bases identical to TRBD1. Per the germline V gene, CDR1 is LNHDA and CDR2 is SQIVND (reference sequence). This CDR3 region has 14 residues. V trimming: 3 bases; J trimming: 1 base; junction bases outside the gene matches: 1. As DNA, the CDR3 is TGTGCCAGTAGTATCGGACAGGGCACAGATACGCAGTATTTT. Translation: CASSIGQGTDTQYF.

The V call is TRBV14, the J call TRBJ2-7; the D gene could be TRBD1 or TRBD2 (5 bases each). This CDR3 comprises 15 residues. Trimming took 2 bases from V and 2 from J, leaving 13 bases between them. The germline V gene encodes CDR1 SGHDN and CDR2 FVKESK. CDR3 DNA sequence: TGTGCCAGCAGCCAACCGGGACGGCTGACCTACGAGCAGTACTTC. Protein product: CASSQPGRLTYEQYF.

V is TRBV5-6 and J is TRBJ2-4; 11 bases match TRBD1. The V and J ends lost 4 bases and 7 bases, in that order; junction bases with no gene match: 4. CDR1 is SGHDT, CDR2 YYEEEE, per germline. The CDR3 has 14 residues. As DNA, the CDR3 is TGTGCCAGCAGCGCCCGGGACAGGGGGAACATTCAGTACTTC. Translated: CASSARDRGNIQYF.

The chain links TRBV19 to TRBJ1-4; 7 bases fit TRBD1. This CDR3 is built from 16 residues. V trimming: 5 bases; J trimming: 2 bases; junction bases outside the gene matches: 8. Germline values: CDR1 LNHDA, CDR2 SQIVND (reference sequence). CDR3 amino acids: CASSARPGQTNEKLFF. CDR3 in DNA: TGTGCCAGTAGTGCCCGTCCGGGACAGACTAATGAAAAACTGTTTTTT.